This TCR beta chain was documented in a study of T cells in Graves' hyperthyroidism and ophthalmopathy. This sample holds PBMCs from roughly 10 ml fresh peripheral blood. This clonotype was observed many times. Researchers amplified the TCR beta CDR3 regions from RNA transcripts. HTBI primers were employed in a first-round RT-PCR of the TCR CDR3. MiXCR was run by TCRdb on the multiplex PCR reads, yielding one entry per CDR3 protein. The sample has about 520,000 distinct CDR3 sequences, around 24% seen once. CDR1 and CDR2 (germline): MNHEY, SVGAGI. The CDR3 extends over 13 amino acids. V gave up 4 bases and J gave up 12 bases, with 17 bases separating them.

The sample consisted of blood. The V gene is TRBV6-5, the J gene TRBJ2-3, with a weak D call TRBD2 (5 bases). This receptor was obtained from a woman aged 25 to 39 with Graves' ophthalmopathy. CDR3 nucleotide sequence: TGTGCCAGCAGTTTCGACCGCCGGGGTACCCAGTATTTT. It specifies CASSFDRRGTQYF.